Listed below are T cell receptor beta chains from one sample, sequenced in a study of immune cell composition in non-small cell lung cancer. The protocol was immunoSEQ multiplex PCR, while the TCRdb copy is restricted to in-frame clones and leaves out a portion. Altogether 1,500 to 2,000 clones are present, about four fifths being singletons, with the ten largest covering over 8%. The sequenced sample was lung tumor tissue. The receptors were sampled from a human donor with non-small cell lung cancer. Both conserved end residues are part of each CDR3. D genes are given only for firm matches. Size values are once, few and many counts, or a class for expanded clones, and some rows have none.

size,D,J,V,CDR3,DNA
.,TRBD2,TRBJ2-2,TRBV5-1,CASSLLAGGELFF,TGCGCCAGCAGCTTACTAGCGGGCGGGGAGCTGTTTTTT
.,.,TRBJ1-5,TRBV19,CASSMTDLGTQHF,TGTGCCAGTAGTATGACAGACCTTGGCACCCAGCATTTT
few,.,TRBJ2-7,TRBV6-5,CASSYTREVEYEQYF,TGTGCCAGCAGTTACACGAGGGAGGTGGAATACGAGCAGTACTTC
.,TRBD1,TRBJ1-1,TRBV7-2,CASSLAGGMNTEAFF,TGTGCCAGCAGCTTAGCAGGGGGCATGAACACTGAAGCTTTCTTT
.,TRBD2,TRBJ2-3,TRBV5-4,CASSHQRDPDTQYF,TGTGCCAGCAGCCACCAGCGGGACCCAGATACGCAGTATTTT
.,TRBD1,TRBJ1-1,TRBV9,CASSPGTENTEAFF,TGTGCCAGCAGCCCTGGGACAGAGAACACTGAAGCTTTCTTT
.,TRBD2,TRBJ2-1,TRBV5-1,CASSHVAGDSYNEQFF,TGCGCCAGCAGCCACGTAGCGGGAGACTCCTACAATGAGCAGTTCTTC
.,.,TRBJ2-7,TRBV29-1,CSARGTTGGGGTLSYEQYF,TGCAGCGCCCGGGGCACTACAGGAGGGGGCGGGACTCTCTCCTACGAGCAGTACTTC
few,.,TRBJ2-4,TRBV19,CASSPPQGKGAKNIQYF,TGTGCCAGTAGTCCACCCCAGGGGAAAGGTGCCAAAAACATTCAGTACTTC
.,.,TRBJ2-3,TRBV9,CASSVRGTTDTQYF,TGTGCCAGCAGCGTACGGGGAACCACAGATACGCAGTATTTT
.,TRBD1,TRBJ2-1,TRBV6-5,CASSYSGGTGMNEQFF,TGTGCCAGCAGTTACTCGGGGGGGACAGGGATGAATGAGCAGTTCTTC
.,.,TRBJ1-1,TRBV18,CASSLQTGFTAFF,TGTGCCAGCTCATTACAAACAGGGTTTACAGCTTTCTTT
.,.,TRBJ2-4,TRBV4-3,CASSQGRGTKNIQYF,TGCGCCAGCAGCCAGGGTAGGGGAACCAAAAACATTCAGTACTTC
once,.,TRBJ2-5,TRBV19,CASSSGLETQYF,TGTGCCAGTAGTAGCGGGTTAGAGACCCAGTACTTC
few,.,TRBJ2-3,TRBV11-3,CASSTRGTDTQYF,TGTGCCAGCAGCACCAGGGGAACAGATACGCAGTATTTT
.,.,TRBJ1-1,TRBV7-9,CASSEVGHGRAFF,TGTGCCAGCAGCGAAGTTGGACACGGCCGGGCTTTCTTT
.,.,TRBJ2-7,TRBV28,CASSLPQGYEQYF,TGTGCCAGCAGTTTGCCACAGGGCTACGAGCAGTACTTC
.,TRBD1,TRBJ2-7,TRBV5-8,CASSLENPGTGSYEQYF,TGTGCCAGCAGCTTGGAGAATCCCGGGACAGGTTCCTACGAGCAGTACTTC
.,.,TRBJ1-4,TRBV6-5,CASSYSFLNEKLFF,TGTGCCAGCAGTTACTCTTTTCTTAATGAAAAACTGTTTTTT
few,.,TRBJ1-5,TRBV10-3,CAISDHPSGGGQPQHF,TGTGCCATCAGTGACCACCCGTCGGGGGGAGGCCAGCCCCAGCATTTT
.,.,TRBJ2-4,TRBV14,CASSQVSQGRENIQYF,TGTGCCAGCAGCCAAGTTTCCCAAGGCAGGGAAAACATTCAGTACTTC
.,TRBD1,TRBJ2-1,TRBV9,CASSVVTGQGRHEQFF,TGTGCCAGCAGCGTAGTGACGGGACAGGGGCGTCATGAGCAGTTCTTC
.,TRBD2,TRBJ2-7,TRBV19,CASSRGLAGSSSYEQYF,TGTGCCAGTAGTAGGGGACTAGCGGGATCTAGCTCCTACGAGCAGTACTTC
.,TRBD1,TRBJ2-7,TRBV6-5,CASSWGQGPYEQYF,TGTGCCAGCAGTTGGGGACAGGGACCCTACGAGCAGTACTTC
.,TRBD1,TRBJ2-7,TRBV5-1,CASSRGQEISYEQYF,TGCGCCAGCAGTCGGGGACAGGAAATCTCCTACGAGCAGTACTTC
.,.,TRBJ1-5,TRBV28,CASSFSGNGNQPQHF,TGTGCCAGCAGTTTTTCAGGGAACGGCAATCAGCCCCAGCATTTT
.,TRBD1,TRBJ1-6,TRBV28,CASIGTDNSPLHF,TGTGCCAGCATTGGGACAGATAATTCACCCCTCCACTTT
.,.,TRBJ2-3,TRBV2,CASSDVRGSGDTQYF,TGTGCCAGCAGTGACGTTCGCGGATCGGGGGATACGCAGTATTTT
.,.,TRBJ2-1,TRBV14,CASSQFSRRGYSSSYNEQFF,TGTGCCAGCAGCCAATTTTCCCGGCGGGGCTACTCGAGCTCCTACAATGAGCAGTTCTTC
.,.,TRBJ1-5,TRBV6-5,CARGGGQPQHF,TGTGCCAGAGGGGGGGGGCAGCCCCAGCATTTT
.,.,TRBJ2-3,TRBV7-9,CASSLGERPLKSGDTQYF,TGTGCCAGCAGCTTGGGGGAGAGGCCGTTGAAGAGCGGGGATACGCAGTATTTT